Below are 22 T cell receptor beta chains sequenced from a single sample in a study. TCRdb used MiXCR to reprocess the 5' RACE reads, holding one entry per CDR3 protein. This sample has tens of thousands of distinct CDR3 sequences, with less than 40% found just once. Material: tumor-infiltrating naive CD4+ T cells sorted from the breast tumor. Subset meaning: naive CD4+ T cells, CD4+CD45RA+CD25-. The receptors originated from a female donor with breast cancer.

The rearrangement links TRBV24-1 to TRBJ2-1; 15 bases match TRBD2. The CDR3 is 19 amino acids. Germline assignment: CDR1 KGHDR and CDR2 SFDVKD. The V segment lost 3 bases and the J segment 3 bases; nucleotides outside the gene matches: 8. CDR3 sequence (DNA): TGTGCCACCAGTGATACCGGGACTAGCGGGAGGTTCAGCTACAATGAGCAGTTCTTC. Its translation: CATSDTGTSGRFSYNEQFF.

Regarding this clonotype: At one boundary the junction diverges from the germline segment, which might be a read error. The chain is built from TRBV20-1 and TRBJ2-1; TRBD2 aligns across 10 bases. The CDR3 is 16 amino acids. Germline CDR1 reads DFQATT; CDR2 reads SNEGSKA (reference sequence). The DNA for the CDR3 is TGCTGTGCTAGAGTGGCTAGCGGGAGTAGCTTGAATGAGCAGTTCTTC. Translation: CCARVASGSSLNEQFF.

This clonotype showed up many times. The CDR3 DNA is TGCAGTGCTAGAGATCCCAGCCGACCTCTAGCCAAAAACATTCAGTACTTC. Translating gives CSARDPSRPLAKNIQYF. This chain uses TRBV20-1 with TRBJ2-4; D call uncertain. V was pared by 0 bases and J by 0 bases, with 15 bases between. This CDR3 spans 17 amino acids. CDR1 and CDR2 from the germline V gene are DFQATT and SNEGSKA (reference sequence).

With regard to this clonotype: A much larger clone differs by one base, so this may be a read error. The chain joins TRBV7-9 to TRBJ2-7, with D perhaps matching TRBD2 (6 bases). Germline CDR1 is SEHNR and CDR2 is FQNEAQ (reference sequence). This CDR3 has 14 residues. Trimming took off 0 bases at V and 3 bases at J, with 9 bases between the two ends. The CDR3 bases are TGTGCCAGCAGCTTAGCGGGACTGCGCTACGAGCAGTACTTC. It codes for CASSLAGLRYEQYF.

This clonotype was recorded at least ten times. The V and J genes are TRBV11-2 and TRBJ2-7, with D perhaps TRBD2 (6 bases). Trimming shortened V by 1 base and J by 7 bases, and 20 bases separated the two germline ends. The CDR3 sequence is 16 residues long. Germline CDR1 reads SGHAT; CDR2 reads FQNNGV. The CDR3 nucleotides read TGTGCCAGCAGCTTAGGGGGGACTCCCCGGGTTTGGGAGCAGTACTTC. It encodes CASSLGGTPRVWEQYF. Filled out from reference TRBV11-2 and TRBJ2-7, the complete variable domain reads EAGVAQSPRYKIIEKRQSVAFWCNPISGHATLYWYQQILGQGPKLLIQFQNNGVVDDSQLPKDRFSAERLKGVDSTLKIQPAKLEDSAVYLCASSLGGTPRVWEQYFGPGTRLTVT.

This clonotype appeared many times. The chain couples TRBV14 to TRBJ2-3, with 9 bases identical to TRBD2. The CDR3 is 16 amino acids. Germline V CDR1 and CDR2: SGHDN, FVKESK. Germline trimming cut 4 bases from V and 0 bases from J; bases unmatched to any gene: 5. The chain's CDR3 is CASSRTAGGSTDTQYF. The CDR3 DNA sequence: TGTGCCAGCAGCCGGACGGCGGGAGGGAGCACAGATACGCAGTATTTT.

This clonotype was observed at least ten times. V is TRBV15 and J is TRBJ2-7, with 7 bases that match TRBD2. Germline values: CDR1 LNHNV, CDR2 YYDKDF (reference sequence). Losses at the gene ends were 1 base for V and 0 bases for J; bases not matched to a gene: 6. CDR3 length: 16 residues. For the CDR3, the DNA is TGTGCCACCAGCAGAGTATTAACTAGCGCCTCCTACGAGCAGTACTTC. Residues: CATSRVLTSASYEQYF.

The chain has TRBV20-1 and TRBJ2-1; the match to TRBD1 covers 9 bases. Germline assignment: CDR1 DFQATT and CDR2 SNEGSKA (reference sequence). The CDR3 totals 14 residues. CDR3 region: CRALDRGSYNEQFF. CDR3 nucleotides: TGCAGAGCTTTGGACAGGGGCTCCTACAATGAGCAGTTCTTC.

This clonotype was observed a handful of times. The chain couples TRBV18 to TRBJ2-2; D is undetermined. Germline V gene lookup returns CDR1 KGHSH and CDR2 LQKENI. The ends were cut back, 3 bases at V and 4 bases at J, with 9 bases in the middle. This CDR3 spans 14 amino acids. This chain's CDR3 is CASSPLPSTGELFF. As DNA, the CDR3 is TGTGCCAGCTCACCTCTGCCCTCCACCGGGGAGCTGTTTTTT.

This clonotype has a single count. The rearrangement uses TRBV5-1 and TRBJ1-5, with D maybe TRBD1 (6 bases). Germline lookup yields CDR1 SGHRS and CDR2 YFSETQ. V lost 3 bases and J lost 4, with 26 bases in between. The CDR3 length is 19 residues. The CDR3 protein is CASSSYKQGVLRGNQPQHF. The CDR3 DNA reads TGCGCCAGCAGCTCTTACAAACAGGGTGTGTTGAGGGGTAATCAGCCCCAGCATTTT.

The chain recombines TRBV6-5 with TRBJ2-1, with TRBD1 identical over 7 bases. Germline V gene data show CDR1 as MNHEY and CDR2 as SVGAGI. The CDR3 length is 14 residues. V shed 6 bases and J 3 bases; nucleotides not matched to a gene: 5. CDR3 sequence: CASRYRDSYNEQFF. The DNA for the CDR3 is TGTGCCAGCAGGTACCGGGACAGCTACAATGAGCAGTTCTTC.

The genes are TRBV27 and TRBJ2-7, with D possibly being TRBD2 (5 bases). The V gene's germline CDR1 is MNHEY and CDR2 SMNVEV (reference sequence). The CDR3 length is 13 residues. V was shortened by 2 bases and J by 2 bases, with 7 bases between the two germline ends. CDR3 bases: TGTGCCAGCAGTTTACAGCGGACCTACGAGCAGTACTTC. Translation gives CASSLQRTYEQYF.

The gene calls are TRBV4-2 and TRBJ2-2, with D perhaps matching TRBD2 (5 bases). With 2 bases removed from V and 0 bases from J, the gap between germline ends came to 10 bases. Germline CDR1 is LGHNA and CDR2 is YNFKEQ. The CDR3 length is 16 residues. The CDR3 sequence: CASSQRGPSNTGELFF. CDR3 DNA: TGTGCCAGCAGCCAACGAGGGCCATCGAACACCGGGGAGCTGTTTTTT.

Details on this clonotype: Given a much more abundant clone one base away, this may be a read error. The V gene is TRBV30, the J gene TRBJ2-3, with D perhaps TRBD1 or TRBD2 (6 bases each). The last part of the DNA fits TRBJ2-1 better; the J call may be wrong. CDR1 and CDR2 from the germline V gene are GTSNPN and SVGIG (reference sequence). The CDR3 length is 11 residues. In DNA form, the CDR3 reads TGTGCCTGGACACGGGGGCATGACCAGTTCTTC. It codes for CAWTRGHDQFF.

This clonotype was detected only a few times. The chain is built from TRBV12-3 or TRBV12-4 and TRBJ2-1, with unresolved D. Trimming shortened V by 2 bases and J by 5 bases, and 7 bases separated the two germline ends. The CDR3 consists of 13 residues. The CDR3 is CASSLWADNEQFF. The CDR3 DNA follows: TGTGCCAGCAGTTTATGGGCCGACAATGAGCAGTTCTTC.

In this sample, this clonotype turned up many times. The gene calls are TRBV5-1 and TRBJ2-1; 13 nucleotides match TRBD2. The length of the CDR3 is 17 residues. The ends lost 4 bases at V and 1 base at J; junction bases unmatched: 5. Germline loops: CDR1 SGHRS, CDR2 YFSETQ. The CDR3 region has the DNA TGCGCCAGCAGCCCCCCGGGACTAGCGGGATCCTACAATGAGCAGTTCTTC. Amino acid sequence: CASSPPGLAGSYNEQFF. Using reference TRBV5-1 and TRBJ2-1 for the parts outside the CDR3, the full variable domain is KAGVTQTPRYLIKTRGQQVTLSCSPISGHRSVSWYQQTPGQGLQFLFEYFSETQRNKGNFPGRFSGRQFSNSRSEMNVSTLELGDSALYLCASSPPGLAGSYNEQFFGPGTRLTVL.

With respect to this clonotype: A junction end diverges from the germline sequence, so it may reflect a read error. The CDR3, as DNA: TGTGCCAGCAGTCCCGCAGGGGTTAGCTCCTACAAGCAGTACTTC. Translation: CASSPAGVSSYKQYF. The chain links TRBV6-5 to TRBJ2-7, with TRBD1 as a possible D gene (6 bases). The germline gives CDR1 MNHEY, CDR2 SVGAGI. The CDR3 is 15 residues long.

This clonotype was detected only a few times. V and J are TRBV6-1 and TRBJ2-3; TRBD1 is a possible D gene (5 bases). Germline V CDR1 and CDR2: MNHNS, SASEGT. CDR3 size: 16 residues. V was trimmed by 6 bases and J by 1 base, leaving 17 bases between them. The CDR3, as DNA: TGTGCCAGCAGAAAAGGGGTAGGGCGGCGCACAGATACGCAGTATTTT. It translates to CASRKGVGRRTDTQYF.

J is TRBJ2-3 and V is TRBV24-1; D might be TRBD1 (6 bases). This CDR3 has 15 residues. Trimming shortened V by 4 bases and J by 2 bases, and 12 bases separated the two germline ends. Germline lookup yields CDR1 KGHDR and CDR2 SFDVKD. The chain's CDR3 is CATSEPGDNTDTQYF. DNA of the CDR3: TGTGCCACCAGTGAGCCCGGGGACAACACAGATACGCAGTATTTT.

This clonotype appeared a few times. The V call is TRBV20-1, the J call TRBJ2-2; D ambiguous. Trimming stripped 4 bases from V and 0 bases from J, with 9 bases between. The length of the CDR3 is 14 residues. Germline CDR1 reads DFQATT; CDR2 reads SNEGSKA (reference sequence). The CDR3 sequence: CSAKGGANTGELFF. CDR3 nucleotides: TGCAGTGCTAAAGGCGGAGCGAACACCGGGGAGCTGTTTTTT.

This clonotype was found a few times. The chain carries TRBV20-1 and TRBJ2-3; D is unresolved. CDR1 is DFQATT and CDR2 is SNEGSKA in the germline V gene (reference sequence). Trimming left V 3 bases short and J 1 base short, with 11 bases between. CDR3 size: 14 residues. CDR3 amino acids: CSASLGYGTDTQYF. In nucleotides, the CDR3 is TGCAGTGCTAGTTTGGGGTACGGCACAGATACGCAGTATTTT.

This clonotype is deemed medium-sized (0.01 to 0.1%). This chain connects TRBV7-9 to TRBJ2-7, with TRBD2 as a possible D gene (5 bases). The CDR3 loop spans 14 amino acids. Germline CDR1 reads SEHNR; CDR2 reads FQNEAQ (reference sequence). V shed 0 bases and J shed 3 bases, with 9 bases lying between them. The DNA for the CDR3 is TGTGCCAGCAGCTTAGCGGGAGTGCGCTACGAGCAGTACTTC. Amino acids: CASSLAGVRYEQYF.